A single TCR beta chain is shown here with its context. Trimming at V came to 1 base and at J to 6 bases, leaving 1 base not matched to a gene. This CDR3 is 15 amino acids long. Germline V gene sequence: CDR1 LNHNV, CDR2 YYDKDF (reference sequence). Random hexamers primed reverse transcription of about 0.5 to 1 ug RNA. Each CDR3 protein gets one entry after TCRdb re-called the immunoSEQ multiplex PCR reads with MiXCR. The sample holds 95,000 to 150,000 distinct CDR3 sequences, 85% to 95% seen once. This record comes from a study of CD8 T cells in Susac syndrome. Sequencing input: CD8+ T cells from PBMCs. The V and J genes are TRBV15 and TRBJ2-2, with TRBD2 matching over 11 bases. The sequence was collected from a human donor with Susac syndrome. CDR3 residues: CATSRGLAGPGELFF. In DNA, the CDR3 is TGTGCCACCAGCAGAGGACTAGCGGGGCCCGGGGAGCTGTTTTTT.